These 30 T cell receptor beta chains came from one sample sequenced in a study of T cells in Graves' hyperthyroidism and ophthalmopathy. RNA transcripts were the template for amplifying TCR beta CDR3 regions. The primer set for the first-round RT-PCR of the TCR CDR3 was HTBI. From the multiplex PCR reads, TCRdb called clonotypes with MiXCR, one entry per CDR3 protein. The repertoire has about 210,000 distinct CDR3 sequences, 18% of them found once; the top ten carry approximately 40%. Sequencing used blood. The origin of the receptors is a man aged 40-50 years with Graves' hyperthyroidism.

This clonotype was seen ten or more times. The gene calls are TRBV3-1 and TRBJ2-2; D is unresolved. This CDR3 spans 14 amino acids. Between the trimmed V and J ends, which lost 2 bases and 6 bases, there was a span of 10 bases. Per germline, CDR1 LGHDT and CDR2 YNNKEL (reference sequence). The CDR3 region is CASSQSDGAGELFF. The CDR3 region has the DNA TGTGCCAGCAGCCAAAGCGATGGGGCCGGGGAGCTGTTTTTT.

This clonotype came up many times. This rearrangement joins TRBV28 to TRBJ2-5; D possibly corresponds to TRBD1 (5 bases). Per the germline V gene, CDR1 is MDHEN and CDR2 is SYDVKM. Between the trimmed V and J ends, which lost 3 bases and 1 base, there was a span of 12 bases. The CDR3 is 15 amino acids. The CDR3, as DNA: TGTGCCAGCAGTTTTCCGACAGAGCCCCAAGAGACCCAGTACTTC. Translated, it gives CASSFPTEPQETQYF.

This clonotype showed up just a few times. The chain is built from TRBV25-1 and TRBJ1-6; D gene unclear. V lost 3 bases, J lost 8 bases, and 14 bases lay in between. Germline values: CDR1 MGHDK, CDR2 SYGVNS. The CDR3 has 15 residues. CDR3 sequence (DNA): TGTGCCAGCAGTGACTACGACATAGTAGATTCACCCCTCCACTTT. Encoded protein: CASSDYDIVDSPLHF.

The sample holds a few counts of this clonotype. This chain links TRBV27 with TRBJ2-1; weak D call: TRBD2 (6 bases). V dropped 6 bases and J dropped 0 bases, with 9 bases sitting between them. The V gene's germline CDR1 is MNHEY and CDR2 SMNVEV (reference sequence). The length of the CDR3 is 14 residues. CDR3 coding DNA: TGTGCCAGCAGGCCCGGGAGCTCCTACAATGAGCAGTTCTTC. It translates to CASRPGSSYNEQFF.

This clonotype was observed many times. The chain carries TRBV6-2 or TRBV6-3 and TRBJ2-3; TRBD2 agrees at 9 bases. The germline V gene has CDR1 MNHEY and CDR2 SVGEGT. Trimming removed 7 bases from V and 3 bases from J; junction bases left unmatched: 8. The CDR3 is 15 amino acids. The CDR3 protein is CASTRAGGLTDTQYF. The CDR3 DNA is TGTGCCAGCACTCGGGCGGGGGGGCTGACAGATACGCAGTATTTT.

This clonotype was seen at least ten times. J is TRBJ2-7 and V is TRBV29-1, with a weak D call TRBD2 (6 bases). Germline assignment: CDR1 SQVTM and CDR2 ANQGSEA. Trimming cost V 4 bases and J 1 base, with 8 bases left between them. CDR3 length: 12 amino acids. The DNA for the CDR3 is TGCAGCGTTGGTCGGGAGTCCTACGAGCAGTACTTC. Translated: CSVGRESYEQYF.

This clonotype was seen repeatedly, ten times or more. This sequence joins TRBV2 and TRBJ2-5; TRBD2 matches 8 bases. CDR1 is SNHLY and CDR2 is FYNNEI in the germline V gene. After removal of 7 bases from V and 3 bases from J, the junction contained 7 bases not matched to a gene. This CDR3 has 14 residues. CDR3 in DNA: TGTGCCAGCAACAGCGGGGGCTGGGAAGAGACCCAGTACTTC. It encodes CASNSGGWEETQYF.

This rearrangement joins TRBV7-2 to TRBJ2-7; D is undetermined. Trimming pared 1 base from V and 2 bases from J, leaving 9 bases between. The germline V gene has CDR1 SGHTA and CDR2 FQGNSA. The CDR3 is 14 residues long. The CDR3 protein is CASSLGSSAYEQYF. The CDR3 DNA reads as TGTGCCAGCAGCTTAGGGAGCTCGGCCTACGAGCAGTACTTC.

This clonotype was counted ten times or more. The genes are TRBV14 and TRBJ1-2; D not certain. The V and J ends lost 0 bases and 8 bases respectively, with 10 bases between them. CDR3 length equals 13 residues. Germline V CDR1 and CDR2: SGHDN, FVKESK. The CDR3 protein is CASSQDYEGGYTF. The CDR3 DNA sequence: TGTGCCAGCAGCCAAGATTATGAAGGCGGCTACACCTTC.

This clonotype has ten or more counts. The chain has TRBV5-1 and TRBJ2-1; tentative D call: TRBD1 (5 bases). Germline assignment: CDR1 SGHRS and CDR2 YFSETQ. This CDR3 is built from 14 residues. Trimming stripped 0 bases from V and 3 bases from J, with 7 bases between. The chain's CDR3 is CASSLVGDYNEQFF. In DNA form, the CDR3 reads TGCGCCAGCAGCTTGGTAGGGGACTACAATGAGCAGTTCTTC.

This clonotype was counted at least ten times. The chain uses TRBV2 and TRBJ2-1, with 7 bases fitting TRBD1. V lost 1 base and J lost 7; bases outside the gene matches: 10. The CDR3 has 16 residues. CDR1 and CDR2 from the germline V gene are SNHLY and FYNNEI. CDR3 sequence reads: CASSEVGQGVGNEQFF. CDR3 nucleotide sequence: TGTGCCAGCAGTGAAGTTGGCCAGGGGGTCGGGAATGAGCAGTTCTTC.

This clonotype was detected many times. The CDR3 DNA sequence: TGTGCCAGCATTGCAGCGCCAGCTTTCTTT. This translates into CASIAAPAFF. This chain uses TRBV2 with TRBJ1-1; the D is unclear. V was shortened by 7 bases and J by 10 bases, with 10 bases between the two germline ends. The CDR3 is made up of 10 amino acids. Germline CDR1 reads SNHLY; CDR2 reads FYNNEI.

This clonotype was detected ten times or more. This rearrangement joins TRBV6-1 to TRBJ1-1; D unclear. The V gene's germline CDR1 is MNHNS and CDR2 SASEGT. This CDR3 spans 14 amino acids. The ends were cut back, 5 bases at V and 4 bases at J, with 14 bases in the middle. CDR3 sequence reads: CASSQASDSTEAFF. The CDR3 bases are TGTGCCAGCAGTCAGGCTTCGGATTCCACTGAAGCTTTCTTT.

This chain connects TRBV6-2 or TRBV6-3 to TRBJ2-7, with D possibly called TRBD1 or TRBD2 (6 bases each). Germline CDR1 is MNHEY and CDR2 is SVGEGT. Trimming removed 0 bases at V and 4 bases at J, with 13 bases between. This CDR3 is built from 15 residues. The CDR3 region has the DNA TGTGCCAGCAGTTACTCGGCGGGACACCTTTACGAGCAGTACTTC. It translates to CASSYSAGHLYEQYF.

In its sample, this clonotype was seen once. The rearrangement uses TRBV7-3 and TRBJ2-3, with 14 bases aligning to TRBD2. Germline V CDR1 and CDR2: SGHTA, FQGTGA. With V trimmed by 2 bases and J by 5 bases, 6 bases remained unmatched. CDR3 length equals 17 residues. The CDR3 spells CASSLVRLAGGQDTQYF. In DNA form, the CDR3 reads TGTGCCAGCAGCTTAGTTAGACTAGCGGGGGGGCAAGATACGCAGTATTTT.

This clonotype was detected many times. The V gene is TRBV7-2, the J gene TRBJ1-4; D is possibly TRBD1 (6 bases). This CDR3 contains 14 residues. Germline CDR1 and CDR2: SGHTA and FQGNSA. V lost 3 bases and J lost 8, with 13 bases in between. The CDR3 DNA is TGTGCCAGCAGCTTCTCTGGGGGCGCCGAAAAACTGTTTTTT. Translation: CASSFSGGAEKLFF. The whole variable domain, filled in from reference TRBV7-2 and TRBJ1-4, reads GAGVSQSPSNKVTEKGKDVELRCDPISGHTALYWYRQSLGQGLEFLIYFQGNSAPDKSGLPSDRFSAERTGGSVSTLTIQRTQQEDSAVYLCASSFSGGAEKLFFGSGTQLSVL.

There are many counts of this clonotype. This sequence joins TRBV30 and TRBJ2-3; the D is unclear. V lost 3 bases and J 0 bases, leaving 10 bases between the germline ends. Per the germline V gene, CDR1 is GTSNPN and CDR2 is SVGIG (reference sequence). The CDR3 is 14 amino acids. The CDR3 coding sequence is TGTGCCTGGAGAAGCCGACTCAGCACAGATACGCAGTATTTT. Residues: CAWRSRLSTDTQYF.

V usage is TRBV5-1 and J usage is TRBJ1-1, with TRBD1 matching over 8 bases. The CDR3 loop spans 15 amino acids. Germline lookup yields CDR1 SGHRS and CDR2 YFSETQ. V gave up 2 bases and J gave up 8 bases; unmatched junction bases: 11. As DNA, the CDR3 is TGCGCCAGCAGCTTCACCGGGACAGGAGGAGGGGAAGCTTTCTTT. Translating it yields CASSFTGTGGGEAFF.

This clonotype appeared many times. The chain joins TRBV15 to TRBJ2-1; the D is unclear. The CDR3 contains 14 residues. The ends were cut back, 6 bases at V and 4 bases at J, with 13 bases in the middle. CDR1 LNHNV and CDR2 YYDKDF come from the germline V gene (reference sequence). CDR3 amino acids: CATRPKGQYNEQFF. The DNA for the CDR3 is TGTGCCACCAGGCCGAAGGGCCAATACAATGAGCAGTTCTTC.

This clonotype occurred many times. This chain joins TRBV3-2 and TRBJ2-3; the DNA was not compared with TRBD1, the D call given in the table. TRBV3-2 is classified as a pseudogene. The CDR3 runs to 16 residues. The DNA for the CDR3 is TGTGCCAGCAGCCAACCGGGGGCTGATTTCACAGATACGCAGTATTTT. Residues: CASSQPGADFTDTQYF.

DNA of the CDR3: TGTGCCAGTAGTGTGGGACGGGCCTACGAGCAGTACTTC. It codes for CASSVGRAYEQYF. J is TRBJ2-7 and V is TRBV19, with D perhaps given as TRBD1 or TRBD2 (5 bases each). Trimming took off 5 bases at V and 2 bases at J, with 10 bases between the two ends. CDR1 and CDR2 (germline): LNHDA, SQIVND (reference sequence). The CDR3 length is 13 residues.

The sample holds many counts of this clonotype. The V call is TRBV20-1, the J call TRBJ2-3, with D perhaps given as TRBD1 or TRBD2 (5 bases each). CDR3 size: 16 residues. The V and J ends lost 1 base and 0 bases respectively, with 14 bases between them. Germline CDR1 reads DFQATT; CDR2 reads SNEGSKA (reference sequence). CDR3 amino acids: CSARGTWGPSTDTQYF. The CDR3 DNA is TGCAGTGCTAGAGGGACGTGGGGACCTAGCACAGATACGCAGTATTTT.

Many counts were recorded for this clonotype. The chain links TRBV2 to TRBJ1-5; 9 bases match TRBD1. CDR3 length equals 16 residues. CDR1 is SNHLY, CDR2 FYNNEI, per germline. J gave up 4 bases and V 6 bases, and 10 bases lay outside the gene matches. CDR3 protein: CASRATGGSGNQPQHF. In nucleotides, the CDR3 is TGTGCCAGCAGGGCAACAGGGGGCTCAGGGAATCAGCCCCAGCATTTT.

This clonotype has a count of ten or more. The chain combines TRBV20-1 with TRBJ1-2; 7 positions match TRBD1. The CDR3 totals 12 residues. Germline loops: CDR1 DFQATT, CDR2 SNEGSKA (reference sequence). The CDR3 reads CSPGGGNYGYTF. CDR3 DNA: TGCTCACCAGGGGGAGGGAACTATGGCTACACCTTC.

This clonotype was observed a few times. Here the CDR3 reads CASSKRQGNQPQHF. The DNA of the CDR3 is TGTGCCAGCAGTAAACGACAGGGTAATCAGCCCCAGCATTTT. The chain has TRBV6-1 and TRBJ1-5, with 7 nucleotides matching TRBD1. The CDR3 spans 14 residues. J lost 4 bases, V lost 5 bases, and 5 bases had no gene match. Germline values: CDR1 MNHNS, CDR2 SASEGT.

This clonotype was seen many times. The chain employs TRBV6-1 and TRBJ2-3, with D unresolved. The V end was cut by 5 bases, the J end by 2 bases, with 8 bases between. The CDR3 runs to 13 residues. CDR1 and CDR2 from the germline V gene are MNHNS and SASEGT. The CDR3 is CASSYPHTDTQYF. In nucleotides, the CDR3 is TGTGCCAGCAGTTACCCTCACACAGATACGCAGTATTTT.

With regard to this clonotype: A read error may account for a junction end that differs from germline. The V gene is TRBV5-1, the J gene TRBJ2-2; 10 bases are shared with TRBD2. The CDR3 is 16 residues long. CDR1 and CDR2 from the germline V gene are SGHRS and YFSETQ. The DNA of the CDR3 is TGCGCCAGCAAACAAAACAGCGGGGGGGGCCGCCGGGGAGCTGTTTTT. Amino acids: CASKQNSGGGRRGAVF.

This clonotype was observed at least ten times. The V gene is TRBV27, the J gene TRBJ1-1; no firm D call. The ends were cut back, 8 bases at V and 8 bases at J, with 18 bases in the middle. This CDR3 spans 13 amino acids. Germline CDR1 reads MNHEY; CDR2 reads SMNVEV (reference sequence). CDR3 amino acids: CASADTLIQEAFF. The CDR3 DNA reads TGTGCCAGCGCAGACACTTTAATACAGGAAGCTTTCTTT.

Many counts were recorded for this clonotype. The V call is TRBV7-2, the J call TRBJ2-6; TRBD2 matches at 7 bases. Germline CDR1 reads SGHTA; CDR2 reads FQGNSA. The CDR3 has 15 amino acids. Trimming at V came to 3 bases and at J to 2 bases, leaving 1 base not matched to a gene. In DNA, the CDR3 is TGTGCCAGCAGCTTGGGGGGGGCTGGGGCCAACGTCCTGACTTTC. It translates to CASSLGGAGANVLTF. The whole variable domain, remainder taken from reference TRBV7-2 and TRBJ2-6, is GAGVSQSPSNKVTEKGKDVELRCDPISGHTALYWYRQSLGQGLEFLIYFQGNSAPDKSGLPSDRFSAERTGGSVSTLTIQRTQQEDSAVYLCASSLGGAGANVLTFGAGSRLTVL.

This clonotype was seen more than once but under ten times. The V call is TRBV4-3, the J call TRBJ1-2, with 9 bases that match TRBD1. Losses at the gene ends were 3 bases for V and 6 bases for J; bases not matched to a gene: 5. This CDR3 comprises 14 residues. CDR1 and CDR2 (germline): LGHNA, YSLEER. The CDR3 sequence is CASSQGQGFDGYTF. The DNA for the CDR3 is TGCGCCAGCAGCCAGGGACAGGGATTCGATGGCTACACCTTC.